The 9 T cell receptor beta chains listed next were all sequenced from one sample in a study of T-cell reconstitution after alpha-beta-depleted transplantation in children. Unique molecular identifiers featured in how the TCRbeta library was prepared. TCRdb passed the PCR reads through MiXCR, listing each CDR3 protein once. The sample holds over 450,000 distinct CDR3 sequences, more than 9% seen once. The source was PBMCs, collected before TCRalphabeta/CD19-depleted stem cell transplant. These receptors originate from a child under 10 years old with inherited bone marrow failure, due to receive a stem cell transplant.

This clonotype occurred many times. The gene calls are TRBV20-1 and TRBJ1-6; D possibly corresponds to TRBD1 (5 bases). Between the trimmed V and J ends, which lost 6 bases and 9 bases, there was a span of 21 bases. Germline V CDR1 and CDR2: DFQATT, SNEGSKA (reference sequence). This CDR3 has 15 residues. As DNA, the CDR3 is TGCAGTGCCCCCCCTCCGGGCAGGGCTACTTCACCCCTCCACTTT. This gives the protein CSAPPPGRATSPLHF.

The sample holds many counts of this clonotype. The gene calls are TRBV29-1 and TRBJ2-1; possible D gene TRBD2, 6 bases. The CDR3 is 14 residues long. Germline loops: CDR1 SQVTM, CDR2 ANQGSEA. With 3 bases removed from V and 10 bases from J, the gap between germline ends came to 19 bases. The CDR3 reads CSVETGTPPGEQFF. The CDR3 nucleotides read TGCAGCGTTGAGACCGGGACTCCCCCAGGGGAGCAGTTCTTC.

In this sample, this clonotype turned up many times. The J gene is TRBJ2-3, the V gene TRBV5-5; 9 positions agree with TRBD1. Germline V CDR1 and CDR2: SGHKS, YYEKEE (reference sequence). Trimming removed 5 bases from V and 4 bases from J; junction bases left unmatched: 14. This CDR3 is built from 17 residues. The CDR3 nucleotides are TGTGCCAGCAGTTCTCTTCCGTTAGGACAGGGGTCAGATACGCAGTATTTT. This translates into CASSSLPLGQGSDTQYF.

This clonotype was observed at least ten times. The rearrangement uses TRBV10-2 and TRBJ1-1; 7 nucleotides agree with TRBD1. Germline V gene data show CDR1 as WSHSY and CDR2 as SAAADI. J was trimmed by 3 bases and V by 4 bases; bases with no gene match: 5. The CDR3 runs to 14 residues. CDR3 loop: CASSVHRGDTEAFF. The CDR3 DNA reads TGCGCCAGCAGTGTTCACAGGGGTGACACTGAAGCTTTCTTT.

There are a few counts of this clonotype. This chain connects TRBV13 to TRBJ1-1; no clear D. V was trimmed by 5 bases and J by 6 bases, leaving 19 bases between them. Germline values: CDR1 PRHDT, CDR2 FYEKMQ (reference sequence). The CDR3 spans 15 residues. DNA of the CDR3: TGTGCCAGCAGCCGCATGAAGGGCGGAGGAGCTGAAGCTTTCTTT. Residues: CASSRMKGGGAEAFF.

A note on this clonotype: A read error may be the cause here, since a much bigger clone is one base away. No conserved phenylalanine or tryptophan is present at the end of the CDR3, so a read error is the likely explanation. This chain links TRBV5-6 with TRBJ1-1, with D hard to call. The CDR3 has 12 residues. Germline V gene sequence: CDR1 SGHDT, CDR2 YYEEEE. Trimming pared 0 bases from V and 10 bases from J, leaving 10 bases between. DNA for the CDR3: TGTGCCAGCAGCTTGGCGGGGAAGCGAGCTTTCTGT. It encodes CASSLAGKRAFC.

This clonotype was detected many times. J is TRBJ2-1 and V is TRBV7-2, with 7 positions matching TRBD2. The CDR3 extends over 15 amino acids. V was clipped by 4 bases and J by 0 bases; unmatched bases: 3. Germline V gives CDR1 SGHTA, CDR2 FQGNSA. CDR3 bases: TGTGCCAGCAGCTCTAGCGGATTCTCCTACAATGAGCAGTTCTTC. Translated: CASSSSGFSYNEQFF.

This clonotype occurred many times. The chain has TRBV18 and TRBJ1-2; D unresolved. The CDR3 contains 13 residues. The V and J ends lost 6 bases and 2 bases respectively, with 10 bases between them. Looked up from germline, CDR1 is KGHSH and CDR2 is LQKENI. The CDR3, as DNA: TGTGCCAGCTCTCCCGACGGAAACTATGGCTACACCTTC. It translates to CASSPDGNYGYTF.

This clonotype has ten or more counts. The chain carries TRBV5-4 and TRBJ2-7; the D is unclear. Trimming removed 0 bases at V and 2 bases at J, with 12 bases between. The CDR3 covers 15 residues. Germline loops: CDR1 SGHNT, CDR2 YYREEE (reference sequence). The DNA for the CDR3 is TGTGCCAGCAGCTTGGGGAGTATCCCCCCCTACGAGCAGTACTTC. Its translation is CASSLGSIPPYEQYF.